The source of this T cell receptor (beta chain) is a study of cytomegalovirus exposure and HLA in healthy donors. To note about this clone: The antigen remains undetermined.

This CDR3 is 18 amino acids long. Germline CDR1 reads LNHDA; CDR2 reads SQIVND (reference sequence). With 0 bases removed from V and 0 bases from J, the gap between germline ends came to 14 bases. Study findings and constraints: Overall, approximately 150 TCR beta chains were annotated as cytomegalovirus-associated. According to an earlier analysis, most TCR beta V segments yielded productive rearrangements about 87% or about 30% of the time. Across donors, sequencing depth was assumed by presence/absence analyses to be roughly uniform.

PCR employed 60 Vbeta and 13 Jbeta primers. Libraries were prepared by immunoSEQ multiplex PCR; TCRdb keeps only in-frame clonotypes and omits some of them. Of about 94,000 clones listed, 50% to 80% are singletons. The clonotype originates from a man between 25 and 39 years old in good health and CMV-seronegative. The V and J genes are TRBV19 and TRBJ2-2; D unclear. The specimen sequenced was PBMCs. CDR3 bases: TGTGCCAGTAGTATAGAAATCTGGGTGGGCTCGAACACCGGGGAGCTGTTTTTT. Its translation: CASSIEIWVGSNTGELFF.